This TCR beta chain was sequenced during a study of CD4 T cells in relation to SARS-CoV-2 and coronaviruses. About the research overall: TCR beta CDR3s were sequenced after approximately 11-day antigen culture of PBMCs. The negative reference was HIV-1 Nef peptide pool or peptide-free culture.

Only one count was recorded for this clone. What it binds is not known. The junction shows a germline mismatch at one end, possibly a read error. Repertoires were generated with immunoSEQ multiplex PCR, while TCRdb's copy carries only in-frame clones and drops some. The sample contains about 15,000 clones, 76% of which appear only once. Unexposed donor CD4+ T cells date from 2011-2018, before the COVID-19 pandemic. After roughly ten days of culture, CD4+ T cells were isolated. Testing used SARS-CoV-2 S/N and four cold-coronavirus spikes on unexposed-donor CD4+ T cells, cells permitting. The germline CDR1 and CDR2 sequences are LGHNA and YNFKEQ. This CDR3 comprises 22 residues.

This chain joins TRBV4-2 and TRBJ1-1; TRBD1 matches 11 bases. Sequences were obtained from CD4+ T cells from PBMCs, cultured in vitro. This receptor was identified in a human donor in good health. The CDR3 sequence: CASSPPPGSAAGILDRGQRVDF. CDR3 coding DNA: TGTGCCAGCAGCCCACCCCCGGGGTCTGCCGCGGGGATACTGGACAGGGGGCAGAGGGTAGACTTT.